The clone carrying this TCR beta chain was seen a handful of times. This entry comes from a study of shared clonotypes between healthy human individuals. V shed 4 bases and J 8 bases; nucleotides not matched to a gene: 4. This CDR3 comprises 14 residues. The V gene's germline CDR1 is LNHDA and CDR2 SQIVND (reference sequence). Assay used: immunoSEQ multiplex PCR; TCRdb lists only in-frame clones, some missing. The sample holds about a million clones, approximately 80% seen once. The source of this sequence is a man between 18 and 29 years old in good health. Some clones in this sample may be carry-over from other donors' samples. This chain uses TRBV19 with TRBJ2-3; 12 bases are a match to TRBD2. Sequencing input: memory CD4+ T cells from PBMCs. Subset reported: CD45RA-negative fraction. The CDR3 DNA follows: TGTGCCAGTAGTACGACTAGCGGGAGATCTACGCAGTATTTT. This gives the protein CASSTTSGRSTQYF.